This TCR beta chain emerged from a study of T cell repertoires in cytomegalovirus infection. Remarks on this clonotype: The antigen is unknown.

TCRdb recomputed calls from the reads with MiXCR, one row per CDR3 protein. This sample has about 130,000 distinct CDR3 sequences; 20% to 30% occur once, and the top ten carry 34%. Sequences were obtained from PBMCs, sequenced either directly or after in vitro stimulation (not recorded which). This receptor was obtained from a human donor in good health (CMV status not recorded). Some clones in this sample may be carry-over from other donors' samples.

The CDR3 protein is CASSPRTSGLQETQYF. The CDR3 bases are TGTGCCAGCAGCCCTCGGACTAGCGGCCTCCAAGAGACCCAGTACTTC. The chain has TRBV4-2 and TRBJ2-5, with 10 nucleotides matching TRBD2. Germline CDR1 is LGHNA and CDR2 is YNFKEQ. V dropped 4 bases and J dropped 1; count of bases not matched to a gene: 6. The CDR3 totals 16 residues.